The clone carrying this T cell receptor beta chain was counted ten times or more. Antigen specificity is unknown. The CDR3 extends over 12 amino acids. The V gene lost 10 bases and the J gene lost 3 bases, with 10 bases spanning the gap. Source material for PBMCs was more than 7.5 ml fresh peripheral blood. The sample comes from a study of T cells in Graves' hyperthyroidism and ophthalmopathy. Study findings and constraints: Within blood appeared most thyroid clonotypes that had expanded above 0.001.

Researchers took RNA transcripts and amplified the TCR beta CDR3 regions from them. The HTBI set primed first-round TCR CDR3 RT-PCR. TCRdb reprocessed the multiplex PCR reads with MiXCR, giving one entry per CDR3 protein. The repertoire holds roughly 350,000 distinct CDR3 sequences, with around 13% as singletons. The sequence derives from a woman aged 40 to 50 with Graves' ophthalmopathy. The material sequenced was blood. The chain carries TRBV12-3 or TRBV12-4 and TRBJ1-5, with a weak D call TRBD1 (5 bases). Here the CDR3 reads CATRGANQPQHF. CDR3 nucleotides: TGTGCCACCAGAGGGGCCAATCAGCCCCAGCATTTT.